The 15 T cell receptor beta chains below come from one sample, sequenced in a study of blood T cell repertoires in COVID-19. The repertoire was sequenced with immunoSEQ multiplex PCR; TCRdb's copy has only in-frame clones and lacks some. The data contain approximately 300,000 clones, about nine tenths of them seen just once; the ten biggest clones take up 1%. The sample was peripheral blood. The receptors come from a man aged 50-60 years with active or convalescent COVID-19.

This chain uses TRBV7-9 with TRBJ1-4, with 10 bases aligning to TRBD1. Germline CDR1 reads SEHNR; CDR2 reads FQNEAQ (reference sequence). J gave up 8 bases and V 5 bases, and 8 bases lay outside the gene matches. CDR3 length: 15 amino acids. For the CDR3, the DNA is TGTGCCAGCAGCCGAGGGGGGACAGGGGCGGAAAAACTGTTTTTT. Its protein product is CASSRGGTGAEKLFF.

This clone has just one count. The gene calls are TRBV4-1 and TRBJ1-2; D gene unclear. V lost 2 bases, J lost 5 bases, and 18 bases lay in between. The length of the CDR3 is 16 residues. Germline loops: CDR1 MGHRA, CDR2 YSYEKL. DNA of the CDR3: TGCGCCAGCAGCCAACCCTACGCCTCACGTTCGTATGGCTACACCTTC. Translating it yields CASSQPYASRSYGYTF.

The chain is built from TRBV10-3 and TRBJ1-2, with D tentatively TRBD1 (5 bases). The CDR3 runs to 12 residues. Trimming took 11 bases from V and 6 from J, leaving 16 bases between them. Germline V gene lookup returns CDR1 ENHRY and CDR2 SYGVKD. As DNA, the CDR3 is TGTGCCTCCTCAGGGAGGGAGGATGGCTACACCTTC. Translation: CASSGREDGYTF.

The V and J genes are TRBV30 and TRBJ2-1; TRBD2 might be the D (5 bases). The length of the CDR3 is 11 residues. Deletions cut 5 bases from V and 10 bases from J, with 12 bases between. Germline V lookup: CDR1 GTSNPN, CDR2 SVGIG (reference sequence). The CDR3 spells CAWWGSGEQFF. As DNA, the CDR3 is TGTGCCTGGTGGGGTTCGGGGGAGCAGTTCTTC.

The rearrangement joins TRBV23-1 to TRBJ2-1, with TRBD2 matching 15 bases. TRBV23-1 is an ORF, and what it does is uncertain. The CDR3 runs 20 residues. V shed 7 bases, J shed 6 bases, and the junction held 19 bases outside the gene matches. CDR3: CASIPCPGLAGGTMGNEQFF. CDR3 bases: TGCGCCAGCATTCCCTGTCCGGGACTAGCGGGAGGAACCATGGGCAATGAGCAGTTCTTC.

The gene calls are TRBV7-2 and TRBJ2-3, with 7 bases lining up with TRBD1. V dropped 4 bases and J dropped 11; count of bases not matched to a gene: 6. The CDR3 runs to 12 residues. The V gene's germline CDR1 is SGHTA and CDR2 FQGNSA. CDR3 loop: CASSSQGERQYF. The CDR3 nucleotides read TGTGCCAGCAGCTCGCAGGGGGAGAGGCAGTATTTT.

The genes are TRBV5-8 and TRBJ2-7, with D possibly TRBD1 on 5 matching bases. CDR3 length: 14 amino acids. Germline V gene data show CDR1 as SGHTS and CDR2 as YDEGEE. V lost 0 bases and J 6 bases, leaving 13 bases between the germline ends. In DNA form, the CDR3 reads TGTGCCAGCAGCTTGGGCCGGGCAGGGTTCGAGCAGTACTTC. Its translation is CASSLGRAGFEQYF. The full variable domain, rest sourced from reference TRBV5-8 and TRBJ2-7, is EAGVTQSPTHLIKTRGQQATLRCSPISGHTSVYWYQQALGLGLQFLLWYDEGEERNRGNFPPRFSGRQFPNYSSELNVNALELEDSALYLCASSLGRAGFEQYFGPGTRLTVT.

CDR3 in amino acids: CASSLNRVNSPLHF. CDR3 bases: TGTGCCAGCAGTTTAAACAGGGTTAATTCACCCCTCCACTTT. V is TRBV6-5 and J is TRBJ1-6; possibly TRBD1 for D (6 bases). Germline CDR1 is MNHEY and CDR2 is SVGAGI. CDR3 length equals 14 residues. The V end lost 4 bases, the J end lost 6 bases, and 10 bases lay between the germline ends.

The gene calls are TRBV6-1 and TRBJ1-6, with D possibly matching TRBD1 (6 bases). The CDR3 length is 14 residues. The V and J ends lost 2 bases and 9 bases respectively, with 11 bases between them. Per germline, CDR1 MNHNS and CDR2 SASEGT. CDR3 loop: CASSERGWSSPLHF. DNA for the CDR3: TGTGCCAGCAGTGAAAGGGGGTGGAGTTCACCCCTCCACTTT.

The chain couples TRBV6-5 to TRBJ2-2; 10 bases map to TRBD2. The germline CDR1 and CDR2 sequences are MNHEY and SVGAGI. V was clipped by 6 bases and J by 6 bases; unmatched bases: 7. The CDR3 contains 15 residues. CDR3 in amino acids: CASSYGTSDPGELFF. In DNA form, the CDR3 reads TGTGCCAGCAGCTACGGGACTAGCGATCCCGGGGAGCTGTTTTTT.

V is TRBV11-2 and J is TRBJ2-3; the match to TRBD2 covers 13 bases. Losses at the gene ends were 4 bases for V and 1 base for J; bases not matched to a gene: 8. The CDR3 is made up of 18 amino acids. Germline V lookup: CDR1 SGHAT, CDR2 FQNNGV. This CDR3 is CASSSRLAGGLRTDTQYF. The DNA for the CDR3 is TGTGCCAGCAGCTCGAGACTAGCGGGAGGCCTACGCACAGATACGCAGTATTTT.

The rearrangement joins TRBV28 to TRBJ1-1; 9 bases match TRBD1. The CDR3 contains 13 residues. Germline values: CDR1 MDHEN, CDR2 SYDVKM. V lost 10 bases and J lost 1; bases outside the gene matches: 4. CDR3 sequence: CATWGQGNTEAFF. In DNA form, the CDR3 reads TGTGCCACGTGGGGACAGGGGAACACTGAAGCTTTCTTT.

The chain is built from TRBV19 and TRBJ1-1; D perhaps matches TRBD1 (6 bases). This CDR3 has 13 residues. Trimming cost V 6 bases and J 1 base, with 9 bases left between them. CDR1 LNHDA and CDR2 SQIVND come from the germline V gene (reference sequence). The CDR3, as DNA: TGTGCCAGTAGGACAGGCGGGAACACTGAAGCTTTCTTT. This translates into CASRTGGNTEAFF.

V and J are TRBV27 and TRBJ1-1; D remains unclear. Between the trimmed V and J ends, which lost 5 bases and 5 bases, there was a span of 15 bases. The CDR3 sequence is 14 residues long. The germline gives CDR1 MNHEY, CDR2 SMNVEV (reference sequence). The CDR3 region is CASSPAGRRTEAFF. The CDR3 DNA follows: TGTGCCAGCAGTCCCGCCGGCCGGAGGACTGAAGCTTTCTTT.

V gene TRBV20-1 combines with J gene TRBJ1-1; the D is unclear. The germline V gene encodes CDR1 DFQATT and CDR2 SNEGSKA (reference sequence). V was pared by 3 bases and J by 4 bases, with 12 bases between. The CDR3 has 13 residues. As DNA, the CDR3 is TGCAGTGCTAGTCGGGTCGAGGGCACTGAAGCTTTCTTT. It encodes CSASRVEGTEAFF.